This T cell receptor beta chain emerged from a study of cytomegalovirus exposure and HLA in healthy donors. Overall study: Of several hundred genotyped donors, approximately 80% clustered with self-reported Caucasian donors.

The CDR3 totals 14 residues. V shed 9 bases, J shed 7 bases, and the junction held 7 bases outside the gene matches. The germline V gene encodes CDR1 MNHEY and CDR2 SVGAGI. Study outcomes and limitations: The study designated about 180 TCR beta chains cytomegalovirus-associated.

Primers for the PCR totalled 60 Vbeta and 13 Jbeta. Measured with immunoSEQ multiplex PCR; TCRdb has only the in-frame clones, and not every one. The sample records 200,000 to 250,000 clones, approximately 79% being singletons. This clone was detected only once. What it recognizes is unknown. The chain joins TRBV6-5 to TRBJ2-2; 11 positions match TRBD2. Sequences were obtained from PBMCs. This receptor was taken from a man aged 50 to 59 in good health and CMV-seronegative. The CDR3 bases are TGTGCCAGTACTAGCGGGAGAAAAAGCGGGGAGCTGTTTTTT. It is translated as CASTSGRKSGELFF.